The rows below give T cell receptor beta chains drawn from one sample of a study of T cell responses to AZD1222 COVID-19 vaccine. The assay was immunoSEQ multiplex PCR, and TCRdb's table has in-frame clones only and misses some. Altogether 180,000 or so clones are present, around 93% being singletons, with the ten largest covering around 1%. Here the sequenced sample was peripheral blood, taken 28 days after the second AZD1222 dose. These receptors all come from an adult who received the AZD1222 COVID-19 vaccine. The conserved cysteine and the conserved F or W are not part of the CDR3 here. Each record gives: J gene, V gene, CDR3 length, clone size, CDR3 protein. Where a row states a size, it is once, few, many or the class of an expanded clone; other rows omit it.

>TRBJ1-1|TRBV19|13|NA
ASSIVQGGGTEAF
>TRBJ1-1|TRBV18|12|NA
ASSPYYMNTEAF
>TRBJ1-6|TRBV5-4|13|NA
ASSVRTVLGSPLH
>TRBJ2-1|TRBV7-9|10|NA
ASSRADRDQF
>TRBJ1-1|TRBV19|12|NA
ASRRVQGLSEAF
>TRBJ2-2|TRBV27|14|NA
ASSFPTGGGTGELF
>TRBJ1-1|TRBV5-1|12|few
ASSRTTGNTEAF
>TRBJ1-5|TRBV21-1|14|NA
ASSNPRTGPNPPQH
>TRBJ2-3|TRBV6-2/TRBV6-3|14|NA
ASSPDRVWTTDTQY
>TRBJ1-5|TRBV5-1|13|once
ASSLVPGGYQPQH
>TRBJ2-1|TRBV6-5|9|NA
ASSLYNEQF
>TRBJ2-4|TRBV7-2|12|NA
ASSSPPGRDIQY
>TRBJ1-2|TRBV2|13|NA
ASRGGTGTLYGYT
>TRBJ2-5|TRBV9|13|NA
ASSVGKGRGETQY
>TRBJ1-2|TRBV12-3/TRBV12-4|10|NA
ASQGQRYGYT
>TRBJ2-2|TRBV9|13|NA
ASSVVGLQTGELF
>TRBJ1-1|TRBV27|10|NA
ASSFGTGRAF
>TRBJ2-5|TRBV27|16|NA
ASSLSPELAGGRETQY
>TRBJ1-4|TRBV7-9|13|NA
ASSLDGVGGEKLF
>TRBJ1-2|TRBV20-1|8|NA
SASDYGYT
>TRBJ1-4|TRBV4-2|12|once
ASSPTPDNEKLF
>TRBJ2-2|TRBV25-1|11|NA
ASSPFNTGELF
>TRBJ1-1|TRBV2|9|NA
ASHRNTEAF
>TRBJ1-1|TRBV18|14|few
ASSPMRQNMNTEAF
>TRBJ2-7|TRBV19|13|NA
ASRKKGEGSYEQY
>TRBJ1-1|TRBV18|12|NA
ASSQRGMNTEAF
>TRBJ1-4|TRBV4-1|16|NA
ASSRTAGAGLANEKLF
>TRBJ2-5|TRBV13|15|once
ASSLGGSGGAAETQY
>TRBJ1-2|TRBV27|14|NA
ASSSRVQRANYGYT
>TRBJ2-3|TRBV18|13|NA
ASSPNVPSTDTQY
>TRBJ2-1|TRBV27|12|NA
ASSPPGRGNEQF
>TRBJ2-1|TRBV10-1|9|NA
ASRVLAEQF
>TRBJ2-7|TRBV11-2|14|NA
ASSPPGHTSSYEQY
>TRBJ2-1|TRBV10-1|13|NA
ASSSGTGGYNEQF
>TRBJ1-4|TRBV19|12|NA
ASSMGATNEKLF
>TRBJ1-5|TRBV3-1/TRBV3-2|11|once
ASSQNSNQPQH
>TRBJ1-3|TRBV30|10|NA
AWSVLGNTIY
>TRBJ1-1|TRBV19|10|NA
ASTGSGAEAF
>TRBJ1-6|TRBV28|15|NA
ASSFQKRTGSKTPLH
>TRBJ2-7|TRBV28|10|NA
ASTGMRYEQY
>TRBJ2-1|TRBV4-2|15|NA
ASSQEPLLAGGPEQF
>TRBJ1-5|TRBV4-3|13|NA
ASSQDLRYNQPQH
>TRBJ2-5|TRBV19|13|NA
ASSTAGQGIETQY
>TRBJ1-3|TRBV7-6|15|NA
ASSSQVERLSGNTIY
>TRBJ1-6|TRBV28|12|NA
ASTPGQPNSPLH
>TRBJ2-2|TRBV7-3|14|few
ASSPGLAGNTGELF
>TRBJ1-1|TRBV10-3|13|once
AISEPSLVNTEAF
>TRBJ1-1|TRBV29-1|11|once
SVVRTGGTEAF
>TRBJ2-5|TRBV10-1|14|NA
ASSPSGQGRQETQY
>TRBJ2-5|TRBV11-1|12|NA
ASSLGAGQETQY
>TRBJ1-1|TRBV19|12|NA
ASSIGTGRTEAF
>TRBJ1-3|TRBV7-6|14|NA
ASSLGTGVVGNTIY
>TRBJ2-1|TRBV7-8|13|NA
ASSLVQGRFNEQF
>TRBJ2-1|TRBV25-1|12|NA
ASSEYRTDNEQF
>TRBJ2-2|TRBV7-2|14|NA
ASSFRGGPNTGELF
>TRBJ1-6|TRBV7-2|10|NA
ASSVNNSPLH
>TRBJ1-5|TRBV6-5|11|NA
ASSYNTNQPQH